The text below deals with one T cell receptor (beta chain). The sample comes from a study of blood T cell repertoires in COVID-19. Study-level information: Samples of COVID-19 (acute and convalescent) were obtained from the United States, Italy and Spain.

How the authors handled the data: Amplification from reference gene primers served as the basis for estimated nucleated cell counts. Method: immunoSEQ multiplex PCR; TCRdb's copy keeps in-frame clones and lacks some. V and J calls and clone size follow that table, whereas D and trimming were derived from the DNA. The sample lists some 62,000 clones, roughly 80% occurring once. The germline V gene encodes CDR1 KGHDR and CDR2 SFDVKD. The CDR3 length is 13 residues. V was trimmed by 4 bases and J by 5 bases, leaving 10 bases between them. The receptor's source is a man aged 60 to 75 with acute or convalescent COVID-19. Sample: peripheral blood. The rearrangement links TRBV24-1 to TRBJ2-5; D is ambiguous. CDR3 protein: CATSDTERETQYF. In nucleotides, the CDR3 is TGTGCCACCAGTGACACTGAGAGGGAGACCCAGTACTTC.